This T cell receptor beta chain originates from a study of shared T cell receptors in the human thymus. Profiling relied on immunoSEQ multiplex PCR, and the TCRdb table lists in-frame clones only, not all of them. The sample has approximately 400,000 clones, approximately 95% seen once; the top ten hold roughly 0.02%. The CDR3 consists of 18 residues. Germline CDR1 and CDR2: LGHNA and YSLEER. Unmatched junction bases numbered 5, after V lost 1 base and J lost 3 bases. This TCR was recovered from a human donor. What was sequenced was thymocytes. The chain combines TRBV4-3 with TRBJ2-2, with TRBD2 matching 13 bases. The CDR3 DNA sequence: TGCGCCAGCAGCCAAGGACTAGCGGGAGGTCCGGACACCGGGGAGCTGTTTTTT. Protein: CASSQGLAGGPDTGELFF.